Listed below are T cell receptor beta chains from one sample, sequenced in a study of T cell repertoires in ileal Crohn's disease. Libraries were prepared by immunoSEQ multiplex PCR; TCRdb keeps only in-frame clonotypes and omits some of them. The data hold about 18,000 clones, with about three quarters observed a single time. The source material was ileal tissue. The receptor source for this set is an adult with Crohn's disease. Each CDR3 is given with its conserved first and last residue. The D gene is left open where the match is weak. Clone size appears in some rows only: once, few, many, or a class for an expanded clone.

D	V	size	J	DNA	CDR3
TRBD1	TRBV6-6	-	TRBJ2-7	TGTGCCAGCAGTATCGAGACAGGGGGCGGTTACGAGCAGTACTTC	CASSIETGGGYEQYF
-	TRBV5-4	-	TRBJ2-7	TGTGCCAGCAGCTCCACAGGGTCCTACGAGCAGTACTTC	CASSSTGSYEQYF
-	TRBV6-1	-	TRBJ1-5	TGTGCCAGCAGTGAATATGGGGTACGGATCGGTCAGCCCCAGCATTTT	CASSEYGVRIGQPQHF
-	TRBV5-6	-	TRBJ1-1	TGTGCCAGCAGCTTGGGTGGCAGGGGCTACACTGAAGCTTTCTTT	CASSLGGRGYTEAFF
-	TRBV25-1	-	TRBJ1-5	TGTGCCAGCAGTTTCCGGTCCGACCAGCCCCAGCATTTT	CASSFRSDQPQHF
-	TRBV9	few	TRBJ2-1	TGTGCCAGCAGCCCCCGGACCTTTGAGCAGTTCTTC	CASSPRTFEQFF
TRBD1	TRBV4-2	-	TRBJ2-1	TGTGCCAGCAGCCAAGTACTACAGGGGTCCTACAATGAGCAGTTCTTC	CASSQVLQGSYNEQFF
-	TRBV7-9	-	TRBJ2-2	TGTGCCAGCAGCTTAGAGGGACAGAACACCGGGGAGCTGTTTTTT	CASSLEGQNTGELFF
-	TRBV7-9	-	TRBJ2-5	TGTGCCAGCATAGCGTCACCCCAAGAGACCCAGTACTTC	CASIASPQETQYF
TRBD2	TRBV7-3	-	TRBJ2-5	TGTGCCAGCAGCCGCGGGCTAGCGGGAATAGAGACCCAGTACTTC	CASSRGLAGIETQYF
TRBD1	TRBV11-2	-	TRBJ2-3	TGTGCCAGCAGCAACATCCAGGGGGCGAGAGATACGCAGTATTTT	CASSNIQGARDTQYF
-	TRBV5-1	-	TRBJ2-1	TGCGCCAGCAGCTACAACAGGGAAAGAACTAATGAGCAGTTCTTC	CASSYNRERTNEQFF
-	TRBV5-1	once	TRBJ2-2	TGCGCCAGCAGCTTGGGAGGTGGGGGCCGGAACACCGGGGAGCTGTTTTTT	CASSLGGGGRNTGELFF
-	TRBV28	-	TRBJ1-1	TGTGCCAGCAGTTTTAGGCGCCGTCCAGGGAGGTTGAGCACTGAAGCTTTCTTT	CASSFRRRPGRLSTEAFF
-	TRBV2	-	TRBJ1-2	TGTGCCAGCAGTGAAGGGGGTCTCTATGGCTACACCTTC	CASSEGGLYGYTF
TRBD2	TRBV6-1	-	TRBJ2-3	TGTGCCAGCAGATTAGCGGGGGGCCGCACAGATACGCAGTATTTT	CASRLAGGRTDTQYF
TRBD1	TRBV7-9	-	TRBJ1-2	TGTGCCAGCAGCTTCGGACAGGGATCTAACTATGGCTACACCTTC	CASSFGQGSNYGYTF
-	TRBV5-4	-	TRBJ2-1	TGTGCCAGCAGCCCGGACGGGGATGAGCAGTTCTTC	CASSPDGDEQFF
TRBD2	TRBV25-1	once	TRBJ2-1	TGTGCCAGCAGTGACCCTAGCGGGGGCTACAATGAGCAGTTCTTC	CASSDPSGGYNEQFF
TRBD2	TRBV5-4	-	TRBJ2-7	TGTGCCAGCAGCTTGGGTCGGGGGGGATACGAGCAGTACTTC	CASSLGRGGYEQYF
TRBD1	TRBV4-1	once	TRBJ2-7	TGCGCCAGCAGCCAAGGCCTGACAGGGGTTGGGCGGGAGCAGTACTTC	CASSQGLTGVGREQYF
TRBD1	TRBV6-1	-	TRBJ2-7	TGTGCCAGCAGTGTGGGGACAGCGAGCTACGAGCAGTACTTC	CASSVGTASYEQYF
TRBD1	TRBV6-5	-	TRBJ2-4	TGTGCCAGCAGTTACTCGACAGGGGTCAAAAACATTCAGTACTTC	CASSYSTGVKNIQYF
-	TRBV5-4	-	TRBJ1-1	TGTGCCAGCAGCGGCCCCGAGCAGGGGCGAGGCACTGAAGCTTTCTTT	CASSGPEQGRGTEAFF
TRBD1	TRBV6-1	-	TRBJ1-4	TGTGCCAGCCAGACAGGGTCTAATGAAAAACTGTTTTTT	CASQTGSNEKLFF
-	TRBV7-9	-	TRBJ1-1	TGTGCCAGCAGTTTCGCCGCAGGTAACACTGAAGCTTTCTTT	CASSFAAGNTEAFF
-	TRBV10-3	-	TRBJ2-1	TGTGCCATCAGTGATCCCGGGACGAACTACAATGAGCAGTTCTTC	CAISDPGTNYNEQFF
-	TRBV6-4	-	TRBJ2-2	TGTGCCAGCAGTGACAGGGACACCGGGGAGCTGTTTTTT	CASSDRDTGELFF
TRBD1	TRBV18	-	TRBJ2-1	TGTGCCAGCTCACCCCCGACAGGGCGTTTTTATCTCAATGAGCAGTTCTTC	CASSPPTGRFYLNEQFF
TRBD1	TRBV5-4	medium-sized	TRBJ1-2	TGTGCCAGCAGCCCGGGGCAGGGGGGGTATGGCTACACCTTC	CASSPGQGGYGYTF
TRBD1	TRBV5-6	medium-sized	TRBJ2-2	TGTGCCAGCACCCCTGACAGGGGAAGTTGGACCGGGGAGCTGTTTTTT	CASTPDRGSWTGELFF
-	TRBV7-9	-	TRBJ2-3	TGTGCCAGCAGCTTACAAGATACGCAGTATTTT	CASSLQDTQYF
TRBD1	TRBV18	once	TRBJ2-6	TGTGCCAGCTCAACCGGGACAGGGACTGCTGGGGCCAACGTCCTGACTTTC	CASSTGTGTAGANVLTF
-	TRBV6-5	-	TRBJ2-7	TGTGCCAGCAGTCACCCCGGGACGGGTCAAGCCGAGCAGTACTTC	CASSHPGTGQAEQYF
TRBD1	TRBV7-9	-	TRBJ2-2	TGTGCCAGCAGCCCACTGGGACAGCATACCGGGGAGCTGTTTTTT	CASSPLGQHTGELFF
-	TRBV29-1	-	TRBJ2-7	TGCAGCGTTGAAGATACGAGCAGAGGTTCCTACGAGCAGTACTTC	CSVEDTSRGSYEQYF
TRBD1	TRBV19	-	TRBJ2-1	TGTGCCAGTAGTCAGGGACAGGGGGCCTCCAATGAGCAGTTCTTC	CASSQGQGASNEQFF
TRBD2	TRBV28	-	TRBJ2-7	TGTGCCAGCAGTTTCGGACTAGCGGGAACGGGCGAGCAGTACTTC	CASSFGLAGTGEQYF
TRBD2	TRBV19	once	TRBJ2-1	TGTGCCAGTAGTAACTCGGCAGCGGGAGTTAATGAGCAGTTCTTC	CASSNSAAGVNEQFF
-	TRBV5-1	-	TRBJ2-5	TGCGCCAGCAGTGGGACGGGTAAAAAAGAGACCCAGTACTTC	CASSGTGKKETQYF
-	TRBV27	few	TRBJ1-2	TGTGCCAGCAGCTCCCCGGGACGCCTATACTACACCTTC	CASSSPGRLYYTF
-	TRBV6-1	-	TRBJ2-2	TGTGCCAGCAGGACAACTGGGGACACCGGGGAGCTGTTTTTT	CASRTTGDTGELFF
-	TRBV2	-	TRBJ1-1	TGTGCCAGCAGCGCTGAGGCAGGAGAAGCTTTCTTT	CASSAEAGEAFF
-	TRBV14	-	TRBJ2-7	TGTGCCAGCAGCCCCACCGGGGGCGAGCAGTACTTC	CASSPTGGEQYF
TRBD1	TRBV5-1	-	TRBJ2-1	TGCGCCAGCAGCACGGGACAGGGGGCGTCCAATGAGCAGTTCTTC	CASSTGQGASNEQFF
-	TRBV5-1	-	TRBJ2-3	TGCGCCAGCAGTTTTGTGACGGCGAGGACAGATACGCAGTATTTT	CASSFVTARTDTQYF
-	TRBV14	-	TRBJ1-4	TGTGCCAGCAGCCAAGGAGGGAGTTTAGACAGGCTGTTTTTT	CASSQGGSLDRLFF
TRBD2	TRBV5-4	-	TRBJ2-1	TGTGCCAGCACCTCTGGAGGAGTTCTAGCGGGGAATGAGCAGTTCTTC	CASTSGGVLAGNEQFF
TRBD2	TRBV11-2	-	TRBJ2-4	TGTGCCAGCAGCTTAGAAGGTAGCGGGATCAAAAACATTCAGTACTTC	CASSLEGSGIKNIQYF
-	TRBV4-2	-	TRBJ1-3	TGTGCCAGCAGCCAAGATAGTAGCAGAGGGAGTCCCTCTGGAAACACCATATATTTT	CASSQDSSRGSPSGNTIYF
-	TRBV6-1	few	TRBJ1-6	TGTGCCAGCAGTGAAGCCGCGGGAATCTATAATTCACCCCTCCACTTT	CASSEAAGIYNSPLHF
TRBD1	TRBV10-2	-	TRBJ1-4	TGCGCCAGCATGGAGGACAGGGGAAATGAAAAACTGTTTTTT	CASMEDRGNEKLFF
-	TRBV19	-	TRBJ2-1	TGTGCCAGTAGTATTGACATAAGCGGTGAGCAGTTCTTC	CASSIDISGEQFF
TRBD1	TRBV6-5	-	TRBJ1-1	TGTGCCAGCAGTGACAGGGAAATGAACACTGAAGCTTTCTTT	CASSDREMNTEAFF